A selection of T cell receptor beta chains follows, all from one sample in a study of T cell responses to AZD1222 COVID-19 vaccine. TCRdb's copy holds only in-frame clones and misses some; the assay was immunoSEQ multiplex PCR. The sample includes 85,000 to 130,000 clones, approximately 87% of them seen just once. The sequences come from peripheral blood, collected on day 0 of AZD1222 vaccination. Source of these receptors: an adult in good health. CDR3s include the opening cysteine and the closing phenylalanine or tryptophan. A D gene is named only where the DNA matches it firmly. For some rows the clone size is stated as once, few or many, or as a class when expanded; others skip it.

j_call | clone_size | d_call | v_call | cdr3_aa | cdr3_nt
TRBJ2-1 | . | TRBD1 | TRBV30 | CAWRGQDHWGEQFF | TGTGCCTGGAGGGGACAGGACCATTGGGGTGAGCAGTTCTTC
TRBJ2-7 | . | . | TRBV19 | CASSKQGSYEQYF | TGTGCCAGTAGTAAGCAAGGTTCCTACGAGCAGTACTTC
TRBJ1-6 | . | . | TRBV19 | CASSIDGNSPLHF | TGTGCCAGTAGTATAGATGGGAATTCACCCCTCCACTTT
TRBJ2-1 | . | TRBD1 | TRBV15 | CATNRGYNEQFF | TGTGCCACCAACAGGGGCTACAATGAGCAGTTCTTC
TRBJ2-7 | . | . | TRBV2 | CASRGLGAGKVGYEQYF | TGTGCCAGCAGGGGTCTTGGCGCGGGGAAGGTGGGCTACGAGCAGTACTTC
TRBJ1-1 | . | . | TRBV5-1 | CASSTWTANTEAFF | TGCGCCAGCAGCACCTGGACAGCGAACACTGAAGCTTTCTTT
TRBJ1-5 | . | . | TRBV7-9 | CASSLDSNQPQHF | TGTGCCAGCAGCTTAGATAGCAATCAGCCCCAGCATTTT
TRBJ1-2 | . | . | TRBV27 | CASSPRAANYGYTF | TGTGCCAGCAGCCCCCGTGCAGCTAACTATGGCTACACCTTC
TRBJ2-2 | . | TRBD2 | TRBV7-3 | CASSFFGSGRGGGELFF | TGTGCCAGCAGCTTCTTCGGTAGCGGGAGGGGCGGCGGGGAGCTGTTTTTT
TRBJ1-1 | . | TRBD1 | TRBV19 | CASSPKRPGQGDTEAFF | TGTGCCAGTAGTCCCAAAAGACCGGGACAGGGGGATACTGAAGCTTTCTTT
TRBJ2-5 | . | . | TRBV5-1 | CASSLGGGAIQETQYF | TGCGCCAGCAGCTTGGGTGGGGGAGCAATTCAAGAGACCCAGTACTTC
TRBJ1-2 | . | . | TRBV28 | CASSLLSNYGYTF | TGTGCCAGCAGTTTATTGTCTAACTATGGCTACACCTTC
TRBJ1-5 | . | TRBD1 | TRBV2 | CASRGTGEQPQHF | TGTGCCAGCAGGGGGACAGGGGAACAGCCCCAGCATTTT
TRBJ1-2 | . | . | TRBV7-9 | CASSSGTAYGYTF | TGTGCCAGCAGCTCCGGGACGGCCTATGGCTACACCTTC
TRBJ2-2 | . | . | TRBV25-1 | CASRVIDTGELFF | TGTGCCAGCAGGGTCATTGACACCGGGGAGCTGTTTTTT
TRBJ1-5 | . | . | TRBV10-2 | CASSETRPRGNQPQHF | TGCGCCAGCAGTGAGACCCGACCCCGGGGCAATCAGCCCCAGCATTTT
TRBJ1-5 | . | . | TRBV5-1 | CASSPTGNQPQHF | TGCGCCAGCAGCCCAACAGGGAATCAGCCCCAGCATTTT
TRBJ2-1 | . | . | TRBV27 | CASSIGTRPYNEQFF | TGTGCCAGCAGCATTGGGACCAGACCTTACAATGAGCAGTTCTTC
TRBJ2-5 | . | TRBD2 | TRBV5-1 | CASSLPAGAGQETQYF | TGCGCCAGCAGTCTCCCAGCGGGAGCGGGACAAGAGACCCAGTACTTC
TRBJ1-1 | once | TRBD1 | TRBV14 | CASSPLTGGTEAFF | TGTGCCAGCAGCCCCTTAACAGGGGGCACTGAGGCTTTCTTT
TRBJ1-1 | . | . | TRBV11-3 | CASSLGLNTEAFF | TGTGCCAGCAGCTTAGGGCTGAACACTGAAGCTTTCTTT
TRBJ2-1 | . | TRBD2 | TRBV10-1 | CASSISTSGSGNEQFF | TGCGCCAGCAGTATCTCCACTAGCGGGAGTGGCAATGAGCAGTTCTTC
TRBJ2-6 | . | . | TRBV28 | CASAYGAYSGANVLTF | TGTGCCAGCGCTTACGGGGCTTACTCTGGGGCCAACGTCCTGACTTTC
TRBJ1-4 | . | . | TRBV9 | CASSEGGGRTNEKLFF | TGTGCCAGCAGCGAAGGCGGTGGCAGAACTAATGAAAAACTGTTTTTT
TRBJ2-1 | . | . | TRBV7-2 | CASSSSRGLYNEQFF | TGTGCCAGCAGCTCGTCTCGCGGACTCTACAATGAGCAGTTCTTC
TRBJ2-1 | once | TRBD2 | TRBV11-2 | CASSTVGGNEQFF | TGTGCCAGCAGCACTGTGGGGGGGAATGAGCAGTTCTTC
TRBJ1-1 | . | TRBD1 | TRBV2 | CASTRTRTGGVKRRTEAFF | TGTGCCAGCACCCGCACTCGGACAGGGGGCGTCAAGAGAAGAACTGAAGCTTTCTTT
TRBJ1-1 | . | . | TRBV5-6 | CASQGQLNTEAFF | TGTGCCAGCCAAGGGCAGTTGAACACTGAAGCTTTCTTT
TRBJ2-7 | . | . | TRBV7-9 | CASSFGPSYEQYF | TGTGCCAGCAGTTTTGGGCCCTCCTACGAGCAGTACTTC
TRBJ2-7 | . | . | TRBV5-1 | CASSLAMSGPYEQYF | TGCGCCAGCAGCTTGGCCATGTCGGGCCCCTACGAGCAGTACTTC
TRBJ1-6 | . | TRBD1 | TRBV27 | CASALGQYNSPLHF | TGTGCCAGCGCGTTGGGACAGTATAATTCACCCCTCCACTTT
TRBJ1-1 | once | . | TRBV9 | CASSVGGVGTEAFF | TGTGCCAGCAGCGTAGGAGGAGTGGGCACTGAAGCTTTCTTT
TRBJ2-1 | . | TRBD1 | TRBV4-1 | CASSQWQGARNEQFF | TGCGCCAGCAGCCAGTGGCAGGGGGCTCGAAATGAGCAGTTCTTC
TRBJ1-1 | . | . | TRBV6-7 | CASSYPHGPTLNTEAFF | TGTGCCAGCAGTTACCCCCATGGCCCCACTTTGAACACTGAAGCTTTCTTT
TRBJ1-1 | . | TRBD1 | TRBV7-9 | CASSPSGAGGHTEAFF | TGTGCCAGCAGTCCTTCCGGGGCAGGGGGCCACACTGAAGCTTTCTTT
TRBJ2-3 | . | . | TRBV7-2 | CASSSLIPTQYF | TGTGCCAGCAGCTCCCTTATCCCAACGCAGTATTTT
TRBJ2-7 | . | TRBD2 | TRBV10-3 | CAIRSGLDRNEQYF | TGTGCCATCAGATCGGGACTAGATCGCAACGAGCAGTACTTC
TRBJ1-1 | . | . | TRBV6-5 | CASSGQPNTEAFF | TGTGCCAGCAGCGGACAACCGAACACTGAAGCTTTCTTT
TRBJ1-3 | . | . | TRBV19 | CASSPRWGHTGNTIYF | TGTGCCAGTAGTCCCCGTTGGGGCCATACTGGAAACACCATATATTTT
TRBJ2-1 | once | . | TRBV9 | CASSLGNEQFF | TGTGCCAGCAGCCTAGGTAATGAGCAGTTCTTC
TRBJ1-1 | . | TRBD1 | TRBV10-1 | CASRSQGGGEAFF | TGCGCCAGCAGATCCCAGGGGGGCGGTGAAGCTTTCTTT
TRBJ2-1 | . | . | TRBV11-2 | CASSAQRRQFF | TGTGCCAGCAGCGCCCAACGAAGGCAGTTCTTC
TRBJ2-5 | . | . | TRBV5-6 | CASSLALAKETQYF | TGTGCCAGCAGCTTGGCCCTAGCAAAAGAGACCCAGTACTTC
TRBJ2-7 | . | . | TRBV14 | CASSQAVGGNEQYF | TGTGCCAGCAGCCAAGCGGTAGGGGGAAACGAGCAGTACTTC
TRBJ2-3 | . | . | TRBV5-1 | CASSLASRGDTQYF | TGCGCCAGCAGCTTGGCCAGCCGCGGAGATACGCAGTATTTT
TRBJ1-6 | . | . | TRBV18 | CASSPSGQSHFYNSPLHF | TGTGCCAGCTCACCCTCTGGACAGAGCCACTTCTATAATTCACCCCTCCACTTT
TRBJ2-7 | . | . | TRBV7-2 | CASSLEGGSSYEQYF | TGTGCCAGCAGCCTCGAAGGCGGCAGCTCCTACGAGCAGTACTTC
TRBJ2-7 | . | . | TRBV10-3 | CAISDGPRTNYEQYF | TGTGCCATCAGCGACGGGCCCAGGACAAACTACGAGCAGTACTTC
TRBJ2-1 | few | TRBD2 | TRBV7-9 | CATRLAGAYNEQFF | TGTGCCACCAGACTAGCGGGGGCCTACAATGAGCAGTTCTTC
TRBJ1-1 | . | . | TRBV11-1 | CASSRQFMNTEAFF | TGTGCCAGCAGCCGACAGTTCATGAACACTGAAGCTTTCTTT